This is a list of T cell receptor beta chains from one sample in a study of T cell repertoires in cytomegalovirus infection. The antigens of these receptors remain unknown. TCRdb independently ran MiXCR on the reads; one entry per CDR3 protein. The profile covers about 110,000 distinct CDR3 sequences, with about 30% appearing a single time and less than 45% taken by the ten largest. The sequencing here drew on CD8+ T cells from cultured PBMCs, taken from culture after CMV antigen stimulation. The receptors here all came from a human donor in good health (CMV status not recorded). Some clones in this sample may be carry-over from other donors' samples. The CDR3 runs from the conserved cysteine through the conserved F or W. Each record gives: V gene, clone size, D gene, J gene, CDR3 protein, CDR3 DNA. A D gene is named only where the DNA matches it firmly. The listing skips clone size in some rows; elsewhere it reads once, few, many or a size class.

TRBV11-1,.,.,TRBJ2-1,CASSPRRARTRVDEQFF,TGTGCCAGCAGCCCCCGTCGAGCGAGGACACGTGTCGATGAGCAGTTCTTC
TRBV16,.,.,TRBJ2-1,CASSQSFNEQFF,TGTGCCAGCAGCCAATCATTTAATGAGCAGTTCTTC
TRBV4-1,.,TRBD1,TRBJ1-5,CASSPYRGGQPQHF,TGCGCCAGCAGCCCTTACAGGGGCGGTCAGCCCCAGCATTTT
TRBV12-3/TRBV12-4,.,.,TRBJ2-6,CASWGQALGGANVLTF,TGTGCCAGCTGGGGGCAGGCCCTAGGTGGGGCCAACGTCCTGACTTTC
TRBV6-1,many,TRBD2,TRBJ2-7,CASSTIAGGASSYEQYF,TGTGCCAGCAGTACCATCGCGGGGGGCGCGAGCTCCTACGAGCAGTACTTC
TRBV7-8,.,.,TRBJ2-1,CASSAGQGHYNEQFF,TGTGCCAGCAGCGCCGGGCAGGGACACTACAATGAGCAGTTCTTC
TRBV4-3,.,TRBD2,TRBJ2-1,CASSQELAGGTYNEQFF,TGCGCCAGCAGCCAAGAACTAGCGGGGGGAACATACAATGAGCAGTTCTTC
TRBV6-1,.,TRBD1,TRBJ2-7,CASGKGQGETYEQYF,TGTGCCAGCGGGAAGGGACAGGGGGAAACCTACGAGCAGTACTTC
TRBV6-5,.,.,TRBJ2-2,CASSWAENTGELFF,TGTGCCAGCAGTTGGGCAGAGAACACCGGGGAGCTGTTTTTT
TRBV29-1,.,TRBD2,TRBJ2-3,CSVVGPLAGVDTQYF,TGCAGCGTTGTGGGCCCTCTAGCGGGGGTTGATACGCAGTATTTT
TRBV27,few,TRBD1,TRBJ2-4,CASQGARDIQYF,TGTGCCAGCCAGGGGGCTCGAGACATTCAGTACTTC
TRBV29-1,few,TRBD1,TRBJ2-1,CSVEAPDRGSYNEQFF,TGCAGCGTTGAAGCCCCCGACAGGGGCTCCTACAATGAGCAGTTCTTC
TRBV13,.,.,TRBJ1-2,CASSPHQLSGDGYTF,TGTGCCAGCAGCCCACACCAGTTATCGGGAGATGGCTACACCTTC
TRBV6-8,.,TRBD2,TRBJ2-2,CASSSLASTGELFF,TGTGCCAGCAGTTCACTAGCGAGCACCGGGGAGCTGTTTTTT
TRBV7-6,many,TRBD1,TRBJ2-2,CASSYGTGPTGELFF,TGTGCCAGCAGCTACGGGACAGGGCCGACCGGGGAGCTGTTTTTT
TRBV4-3,.,TRBD2,TRBJ2-1,CASSPNRGAGGLGAEQFF,TGCGCCAGCAGCCCCAACCGCGGAGCGGGGGGCCTAGGAGCTGAGCAGTTCTTC
TRBV7-9,few,.,TRBJ2-6,CASSSHPNQPSGANVLTF,TGTGCCAGCAGCTCCCACCCTAATCAACCGTCTGGGGCCAACGTCCTGACTTTC
TRBV6-2/TRBV6-3,few,.,TRBJ2-7,CASSYSAGADWRDEQYF,TGTGCCAGCAGTTACTCGGCGGGGGCGGACTGGAGGGACGAGCAGTACTTC
TRBV5-5,many,.,TRBJ2-1,CASSLPSYNEQFF,TGTGCCAGCAGCTTGCCGTCCTACAATGAGCAGTTCTTC
TRBV12-3/TRBV12-4,.,.,TRBJ2-2,CASSLRPGLAGELFF,TGTGCCAGCAGTTTAAGGCCGGGGTTGGCCGGGGAGCTGTTTTTT
TRBV6-1,medium-sized,.,TRBJ1-1,CASSGPQGRDASEAFF,TGTGCCAGCAGTGGACCACAGGGTAGGGACGCATCAGAAGCTTTCTTT
TRBV7-1,.,.,TRBJ1-1,CASSPETGRAEAFF,TGTGCCAGCAGCCCAGAAACAGGGAGGGCTGAAGCTTTCTTT
TRBV6-2/TRBV6-3,.,TRBD2,TRBJ2-1,CASTYLAGSYNEQFF,TGTGCCAGCACCTACTTAGCGGGGTCTTACAATGAGCAGTTCTTC
TRBV6-6,few,TRBD2,TRBJ2-3,CASSDRGLAGEDTQYF,TGTGCCAGCAGTGACCGGGGCCTCGCGGGGGAAGATACGCAGTATTTT
TRBV6-1,.,.,TRBJ2-7,CASSELGVNEQYF,TGTGCCAGCAGTGAATTGGGGGTGAACGAGCAGTACTTC
TRBV7-6,few,TRBD1,TRBJ2-1,CASSLYPDRGNEQFF,TGTGCCAGCAGCTTATATCCCGACAGGGGAAATGAGCAGTTCTTC
TRBV7-6,.,.,TRBJ2-7,CASSSQGNEQYF,TGTGCCAGCAGCTCTCAGGGAAACGAGCAGTACTTT
TRBV6-6,few,.,TRBJ2-7,CASTPNEGDEQYF,TGTGCCAGCACCCCAAATGAGGGCGACGAGCAGTACTTC
TRBV7-2,many,.,TRBJ1-4,CASSLGGDSYGEKLFF,TGTGCCAGCAGCTTAGGGGGCGACAGTTACGGTGAAAAACTGTTTTTT
TRBV6-5,.,.,TRBJ2-5,CASSYSGEQETQYF,TGTGCCAGCAGTTACTCGGGGGAACAAGAGACCCAGTACTTC
TRBV19,many,.,TRBJ2-3,CASGGRGFTDTQYF,TGTGCCAGTGGTGGCAGGGGCTTCACAGATACGCAGTATTTT
TRBV7-2,.,.,TRBJ1-3,CASSFGAGNTIYF,TGTGCCAGCAGCTTCGGGGCTGGAAACACCATATATTTT
TRBV4-1,.,TRBD2,TRBJ2-1,CASSWTSGGSSYNEQFF,TGCGCCAGCAGCTGGACTAGCGGGGGGAGCTCCTACAATGAGCAGTTCTTC
TRBV6-1,.,TRBD1,TRBJ2-7,CASSGFDRGRREQYF,TGTGCCAGCAGTGGCTTTGACAGGGGGCGTCGGGAGCAGTACTTC
TRBV27,.,.,TRBJ1-1,CASTMGPLGNTEAFF,TGTGCCAGCACTATGGGACCTCTAGGGAACACTGAAGCTTTCTTT
TRBV10-3,many,.,TRBJ1-2,CAISSGTFYGYTF,TGTGCCATCAGCAGCGGGACGTTCTATGGCTACACCTTC
TRBV4-1,.,TRBD1,TRBJ1-4,CASSPLGGGKTNEKLFF,TGCGCCAGCAGCCCTCTTGGAGGGGGCAAGACTAATGAAAAACTGTTTTTT
TRBV5-4,.,.,TRBJ2-2,CASRGPRGSGELFF,TGTGCCAGCAGGGGCCCCAGGGGATCAGGGGAGCTGTTTTTT
TRBV15,few,.,TRBJ1-2,CATSSRRGSHGYTF,TGTGCCACCAGCAGTAGGAGGGGAAGCCATGGCTACACCTTC
TRBV7-2,many,.,TRBJ2-3,CASSLGMGGSGDTQYF,TGTGCCAGCAGCTTAGGAATGGGGGGAAGCGGAGATACGCAGTATTTT
TRBV27,.,.,TRBJ2-2,CASSQTVGELFF,TGTGCCAGCAGTCAGACAGTGGGGGAACTGTTTTTT
TRBV27,.,.,TRBJ1-1,CASSLYRGANTEAFF,TGTGCCAGCAGTTTATATCGGGGGGCAAACACTGAAGCTTTCTTT